This T cell receptor (beta chain) was observed in a study of cytomegalovirus exposure and HLA in healthy donors. With V trimmed by 0 bases and J by 2 bases, 9 bases remained unmatched. The CDR3 has 19 residues. Germline-derived CDR1 and CDR2 are SSHAT and FNYEAQ (reference sequence). A word on this clone: Its antigen is as yet unknown.

General study findings and limits: Certain sequence variants were highly shared and formed a cluster, and this cluster was likely a sequencing artifact. The authors later found most CMV-associated TCR beta chains appeared HLA-restricted. Using a false discovery rate of 0.05, a later analysis showed that 16,000 or so TCR beta sequences were associated with HLA alleles. Earlier analysis found most TCR beta V segments productive about 87% or about 30% of the time.

The PCR used 60 Vbeta and 13 Jbeta primers. TCRdb's table, derived via immunoSEQ multiplex PCR, lists solely in-frame clones and lacks some. The table shows roughly 100,000 clones, with roughly 80% occurring only once. Sequencing was performed on PBMCs. The source of this sequence is a man aged 60-69 years in good health and CMV-seronegative. V and J are TRBV7-7 and TRBJ2-2; 10 nucleotides line up with TRBD2. CDR3 residues: CASSLAPSGGPLNTGELFF. CDR3 DNA sequence: TGTGCCAGCAGCTTAGCGCCTAGCGGGGGACCTCTTAACACCGGGGAGCTGTTTTTT.